What follows describes a single T cell receptor beta chain. Repertoires were generated with immunoSEQ multiplex PCR, while TCRdb's copy carries only in-frame clones and drops some. The table includes about 90,000 clones, roughly nine tenths detected once. These data are taken from a study of blood T cell repertoires in COVID-19. Study details: In each case, the material was cDNA or gDNA derived from T cells, B-cell-depleted T cells, or PBMCs.

This CDR3 region has 12 residues. Trimming took 2 bases from V and 8 from J, leaving 7 bases between them. Germline V gene lookup returns CDR1 SGHKS and CDR2 YYEKEE (reference sequence). Sequencing was carried out using peripheral blood. This TCR derives from a woman aged 70-85 years with acute or convalescent COVID-19. J is TRBJ1-4 and V is TRBV5-5, with D hard to call. In nucleotides, the CDR3 is TGTGCCAGCAGCTTATCGGGGGAAAAACTGTTTTTT. Translating it yields CASSLSGEKLFF.